Reported below is one T cell receptor (beta chain). Its antigen is currently not known. Per-base qualities were not stored, and no clone one base away is much larger. The sample originates from a study of control samples from healthy donors and cancer patients (dated by TCRdb to between 2020 and 2021). Library prep was done by the immunoSEQ multiplex PCR assay. The table was pulled from immuneACCESS by TCRdb, which kept in-frame rearrangements only. Such tables lose some clones; where checked, under half of the loss comes from unresolved V genes, and the rest has no known cause. The sample table records over 50,000 clones; roughly 80% of these occur just once. Clones ranked in the top ten supply about a tenth of the sample. Via the germline V gene, CDR1 is MNHEY and CDR2 SVGAGI. The germline ends are 14 bases apart after V is trimmed by 2 bases and J by 7 bases. Spanning cysteine to phenylalanine, the CDR3 consists of 15 amino acids. The sequence is cut down to CDR3 DNA, 45 bases in frame from base 1.

The receptor comes from a man between 65 and 79 years old in good health. Sequencing was carried out using blood. The chain couples TRBV6-5 to TRBJ2-2, with a tentative D gene TRBD2 over 7 matching bases. The DNA sequence reads TGTGCCAGCAGTTACAAGGGGGGGAATGGCGGGGAGCTGTTTTTT. It codes for CASSYKGGNGGELFF.